This passage covers 19 T cell receptor beta chains from one sample sequenced in a study of cytomegalovirus exposure and HLA in healthy donors. The PCR ran on 60 Vbeta and 13 Jbeta primers. This table comes from immunoSEQ multiplex PCR, and its TCRdb copy is limited to in-frame clones, with some not included. The sample includes under 200,000 clones, 60% to 85% seen only once; the top ten take around 5.7%. The sequenced material came from PBMCs. These receptors were collected from a man aged 35 to 55 in good health and CMV-seronegative.

This chain connects TRBV1 to TRBJ2-7; no check of the table's D call, TRBD2, against the DNA was made. TRBV1 is assigned pseudogene status. The CDR3 loop spans 15 amino acids. The CDR3 here is CTSSRGGPVGYEQYF. DNA for the CDR3: TGCACCAGCAGCCGCGGGGGGCCGGTTGGATACGAGCAGTACTTC.

The CDR3 DNA reads as TGCGCCAGCAGCTTGGGTCCCTCCGATGAGCAGTTCTTC. Its protein is CASSLGPSDEQFF. The chain combines TRBV5-1 with TRBJ2-1; D not certain. The CDR3 consists of 13 residues. Germline V lookup: CDR1 SGHRS, CDR2 YFSETQ. Deletions cut 0 bases from V and 8 bases from J, with 9 bases between.

The V gene is TRBV5-1, the J gene TRBJ1-1; 8 bases are a match to TRBD1. The CDR3 consists of 15 residues. The germline CDR1 and CDR2 sequences are SGHRS and YFSETQ. After removal of 0 bases from V and 5 bases from J, the junction contained 6 bases not matched to a gene. The CDR3: CASSLAGRGPTEAFF. CDR3 nucleotides: TGCGCCAGCAGCTTGGCCGGCAGGGGGCCAACTGAAGCTTTCTTT. Full variable domain (rest looked up from reference TRBV5-1 and TRBJ1-1): KAGVTQTPRYLIKTRGQQVTLSCSPISGHRSVSWYQQTPGQGLQFLFEYFSETQRNKGNFPGRFSGRQFSNSRSEMNVSTLELGDSALYLCASSLAGRGPTEAFFGQGTRLTVV.

The chain carries TRBV6-5 and TRBJ1-4; TRBD1 might be the D (5 bases). CDR1 and CDR2 from the germline V gene are MNHEY and SVGAGI. Trimming cost V 2 bases and J 0 bases, with 10 bases left between them. This CDR3 has 16 amino acids. The CDR3 sequence: CASSYGGGATNEKLFF. DNA of the CDR3: TGTGCCAGCAGTTACGGGGGGGGAGCAACTAATGAAAAACTGTTTTTT.

This chain joins TRBV6-6 and TRBJ1-5; the D gene is possibly TRBD1 (6 bases). Trimming left V 6 bases short and J 0 bases short, with 9 bases between. This CDR3 is 14 amino acids long. Germline lookup yields CDR1 MNHNY and CDR2 SVGAGI (reference sequence). This chain's CDR3 is CASSRTASNQPQHF. In nucleotides, the CDR3 is TGTGCCAGCAGCCGGACAGCTAGCAATCAGCCCCAGCATTTT.

This chain joins TRBV27 and TRBJ1-2, with 9 bases that match TRBD1. The V gene end was trimmed by 6 bases and the J gene end by 1 base; junction bases not matched to a gene: 9. The CDR3 covers 16 residues. Germline V lookup: CDR1 MNHEY, CDR2 SMNVEV (reference sequence). The CDR3 DNA sequence: TGTGCCAGCAGGACCGGGACAGGGCCCATTAACTATGGCTACACCTTC. Amino acids: CASRTGTGPINYGYTF.

The chain combines TRBV7-2 with TRBJ2-2; tentatively, D is TRBD2 (6 bases). The CDR3 loop spans 13 amino acids. Germline lookup yields CDR1 SGHTA and CDR2 FQGNSA. V lost 4 bases and J lost 7, with 10 bases in between. CDR3 sequence: CASSSTRGGELFF. CDR3 DNA sequence: TGTGCCAGCAGCTCGACTAGGGGCGGGGAGCTGTTTTTT.

This chain uses TRBV29-1 with TRBJ1-1; 8 bases match TRBD1. This CDR3 has 13 residues. The V gene's germline CDR1 is SQVTM and CDR2 ANQGSEA. V trimming: 7 bases; J trimming: 2 bases; junction bases outside the gene matches: 6. CDR3 sequence (DNA): TGCAGCGCCACAGGGGGAGGAAACACTGAAGCTTTCTTT. Protein sequence: CSATGGGNTEAFF.

This chain joins TRBV9 and TRBJ2-1, with 10 nucleotides matching TRBD2. In germline, CDR1 is SGDLS, CDR2 YYNGEE. J gave up 7 bases and V 0 bases, and 16 bases lay outside the gene matches. CDR3 length: 19 amino acids. The CDR3 here is CASSVARASGRGSENEQFF. Here the CDR3 DNA reads TGTGCCAGCAGCGTAGCTAGGGCTAGCGGGAGAGGCTCTGAGAATGAGCAGTTCTTC.

The V gene is TRBV19, the J gene TRBJ2-2; 10 bases align to TRBD1. The ends lost 5 bases at V and 5 bases at J; junction bases unmatched: 8. The length of the CDR3 is 16 residues. CDR1 LNHDA and CDR2 SQIVND come from the germline V gene (reference sequence). The DNA of the CDR3 is TGTGCCAGTAGTTTCCGACAGGGGGCGGGGACCGGGGAGCTGTTTTTT. This gives the protein CASSFRQGAGTGELFF. Combining the CDR3 with reference TRBV19 and TRBJ2-2 gives the whole variable domain DGGITQSPKYLFRKEGQNVTLSCEQNLNHDAMYWYRQDPGQGLRLIYYSQIVNDFQKGDIAEGYSVSREKKESFPLTVTSAQKNPTAFYLCASSFRQGAGTGELFFGEGSRLTVL.

The chain is built from TRBV18 and TRBJ2-5; 8 nucleotides agree with TRBD2. The CDR3 extends over 15 amino acids. Germline CDR1 is KGHSH and CDR2 is LQKENI. The trim removed 3 bases at V and 1 base at J, leaving 4 bases unmatched. The CDR3 loop is CASSPGGGLQETQYF. As DNA, the CDR3 is TGTGCCAGCTCACCGGGCGGGGGGCTCCAAGAGACCCAGTACTTC.

The chain employs TRBV18 and TRBJ2-7; 8 positions agree with TRBD1. The length of the CDR3 is 15 residues. V was clipped by 3 bases and J by 5 bases; unmatched bases: 9. The germline V gene encodes CDR1 KGHSH and CDR2 LQKENI. In nucleotides, the CDR3 is TGTGCCAGCTCACCTCGGACAGGGATGAAGAACGAGCAGTACTTC. This sequence encodes CASSPRTGMKNEQYF.

V usage is TRBV4-1 and J usage is TRBJ1-1, with 7 bases that match TRBD1. J gave up 1 base and V 2 bases, and 7 bases lay outside the gene matches. The CDR3 is 16 amino acids. Germline values: CDR1 MGHRA, CDR2 YSYEKL. The CDR3 DNA reads TGCGCCAGCAGCCAACCCCGGACAGGAGAGAACACTGAAGCTTTCTTT. The encoded protein is CASSQPRTGENTEAFF.

The chain links TRBV6-1 to TRBJ1-2; 11 bases agree with TRBD1. With V trimmed by 3 bases and J by 7 bases, 7 bases remained unmatched. The CDR3 runs 15 residues. Germline CDR1 reads MNHNS; CDR2 reads SASEGT. CDR3 sequence (DNA): TGTGCCAGCAGTGAGACGGGACAGGGGGTTTCTGGCTACACCTTC. It is translated as CASSETGQGVSGYTF.

CDR3 DNA sequence: TGCGCCAGCAGCTCACCCGAGACTAGCGGGGGCCGAAGCTCCTACAATGAGCAGTTCTTC. Translated: CASSSPETSGGRSSYNEQFF. V is TRBV5-1 and J is TRBJ2-1; 12 bases map to TRBD2. This CDR3 is built from 20 residues. Per germline, CDR1 SGHRS and CDR2 YFSETQ. The J segment lost 0 bases and the V segment lost 3 bases, leaving 13 bases of the junction unmatched. Full variable domain (missing parts from reference TRBV5-1 and TRBJ2-1): KAGVTQTPRYLIKTRGQQVTLSCSPISGHRSVSWYQQTPGQGLQFLFEYFSETQRNKGNFPGRFSGRQFSNSRSEMNVSTLELGDSALYLCASSSPETSGGRSSYNEQFFGPGTRLTVL.

This chain links TRBV19 with TRBJ2-7; TRBD1 matches at 7 bases. Germline CDR1 reads LNHDA; CDR2 reads SQIVND (reference sequence). The CDR3 contains 13 residues. With 10 bases clipped from V and 1 base from J, the junction kept 7 bases outside the gene matches. The CDR3 DNA reads TGTGCCACTAGACAGGGCTCTTCCTACGAGCAGTACTTC. Protein product: CATRQGSSYEQYF.

Concerning this clone itself: At the DNA level, this CDR3 is encoded by other sequences in the same sample as well. This sequence joins TRBV7-9 and TRBJ2-7; 7 nucleotides line up with TRBD1. V was clipped by 5 bases and J by 5 bases; unmatched bases: 3. CDR1 is SEHNR, CDR2 FQNEAQ, per germline (reference sequence). The CDR3 has 12 residues. The CDR3 nucleotides read TGTGCCAGCAGCCTTACAGGGGACGAGCAGTACTTC. Protein: CASSLTGDEQYF.

The rearrangement joins TRBV7-2 to TRBJ2-7, with D tentatively TRBD1 (6 bases). Trimming took off 5 bases at V and 2 bases at J, with 16 bases between the two ends. CDR3 size: 15 residues. Per germline, CDR1 SGHTA and CDR2 FQGNSA. CDR3: CASSAVSGQTYEQYF. The CDR3 coding sequence is TGTGCCAGCAGCGCCGTTTCGGGACAAACCTACGAGCAGTACTTC.

This clone has only a few counts. The V call is TRBV19, the J call TRBJ1-1, with D perhaps matching TRBD1 (6 bases). V dropped 6 bases and J dropped 4 bases, with 15 bases sitting between them. This CDR3 comprises 14 residues. Germline V CDR1 and CDR2: LNHDA, SQIVND (reference sequence). The CDR3 spells CASRTPGQGTEAFF. CDR3 nucleotide sequence: TGTGCCAGTAGAACTCCGGGACAAGGCACTGAAGCTTTCTTT.